A single sample gave rise to the 30 T cell receptor beta chains below, sequenced in a study of T-cell reconstitution after alpha-beta-depleted transplantation in children. Unique molecular identifiers were incorporated during preparation of the TCRbeta library. TCRdb re-called the PCR reads through MiXCR, storing one row per CDR3 protein. The profile covers under 150,000 distinct CDR3 sequences, with around a tenth appearing a single time and less than 25% taken by the ten largest. The sequenced sample was PBMCs, mostly from graft donor cells, obtained 180 days after TCRalphabeta/CD19-depleted stem cell transplant. These receptors all come from a girl under three years old who had a stem cell transplant for combined immunodeficiency, so the T cells may come from the graft donor.

This clonotype has at least ten counts. The J gene is TRBJ2-5, the V gene TRBV20-1, with TRBD2 identical over 9 bases. Germline values: CDR1 DFQATT, CDR2 SNEGSKA (reference sequence). V was clipped by 2 bases and J by 5 bases; unmatched bases: 6. The CDR3 runs 14 residues. The CDR3 bases are TGCAGTGCTAGACTTAGCGGGAGTTGGGAGACCCAGTACTTC. It encodes CSARLSGSWETQYF.

The genes are TRBV7-3 and TRBJ2-1; 16 bases are shared with TRBD2. There are 18 residues in the CDR3. Germline V gives CDR1 SGHTA, CDR2 FQGTGA. Trimming removed 2 bases from V and 9 bases from J; junction bases left unmatched: 10. The CDR3 DNA sequence: TGTGCCAGCAGCTTACGTTCGGGACTAGCGGGAGGGCAGGGTGAGCAGTTCTTC. Its protein is CASSLRSGLAGGQGEQFF.

This clonotype was seen a handful of times. The chain combines TRBV2 with TRBJ2-7; TRBD2 matches at 10 bases. This CDR3 is 15 amino acids long. Looked up from germline, CDR1 is SNHLY and CDR2 is FYNNEI. V trimming: 3 bases; J trimming: 6 bases; junction bases outside the gene matches: 8. CDR3 bases: TGTGCCAGCAGTGAGGGCGCACTAGCGGGGTTCGAGCAGTACTTC. Protein: CASSEGALAGFEQYF.

This clonotype appeared a few times. This chain uses TRBV4-3 with TRBJ2-7; TRBD1 matches at 12 bases. CDR3 length: 17 residues. Germline assignment: CDR1 LGHNA and CDR2 YSLEER. Trimming cost V 0 bases and J 0 bases; bases outside gene matches: 3. CDR3 DNA: TGCGCCAGCAGCCAAGACAGGGACAGGGGGCTCTCCTACGAGCAGTACTTC. Its protein is CASSQDRDRGLSYEQYF.

This rearrangement joins TRBV29-1 to TRBJ1-1; 10 nucleotides match TRBD1. Trimming removed 7 bases from V and 0 bases from J; junction bases left unmatched: 8. The CDR3 spans 15 residues. Germline-derived CDR1 and CDR2 are SQVTM and ANQGSEA. CDR3: CSAGTGAPMNTEAFF. As DNA, the CDR3 is TGCAGCGCCGGGACAGGGGCCCCTATGAACACTGAAGCTTTCTTT.

V and J are TRBV5-1 and TRBJ2-7; no definite D call. V was clipped by 0 bases and J by 4 bases, with 8 bases between them. Germline lookup yields CDR1 SGHRS and CDR2 YFSETQ. The CDR3 covers 13 residues. The CDR3 coding sequence is TGCGCCAGCAGCTTGGGACCGAGATACGAGCAGTACTTC. It is translated as CASSLGPRYEQYF.

This rearrangement joins TRBV12-3 or TRBV12-4 to TRBJ2-3; D is uncertain. The V and J ends lost 3 bases and 3 bases respectively, with 22 bases between them. This CDR3 has 18 residues. CDR3 nucleotide sequence: TGTGCCAGCAGTTTCCCCAACCTAGGGCTCCCTGGGACAGATACGCAGTATTTT. This encodes CASSFPNLGLPGTDTQYF.

J is TRBJ2-7 and V is TRBV7-3; 9 bases align to TRBD2. V dropped 5 bases and J dropped 2; count of bases not matched to a gene: 4. Germline-derived CDR1 and CDR2 are SGHTA and FQGTGA. This CDR3 is 14 amino acids long. In nucleotides, the CDR3 is TGTGCCAGCAGCAGAACTAGCGGGCCCTACGAGCAGTACTTC. As protein: CASSRTSGPYEQYF.

The rearrangement links TRBV7-2 to TRBJ2-1, with 8 bases matching TRBD1. Germline V lookup: CDR1 SGHTA, CDR2 FQGNSA. The CDR3 spans 15 residues. The junction had 2 bases not matched to a gene; V was cut back by 1 base and J by 3 bases. The CDR3 region has the DNA TGTGCCAGCAGCTTAGGCGGGACAGGCTACAATGAGCAGTTCTTC. Translation gives CASSLGGTGYNEQFF.

This clonotype was seen repeatedly, ten times or more. This chain connects TRBV20-1 to TRBJ2-2; 10 nucleotides match TRBD2. CDR3 length: 13 amino acids. In germline, CDR1 is DFQATT, CDR2 SNEGSKA (reference sequence). V was pared by 4 bases and J by 6 bases, with 2 bases of the junction left unmatched. CDR3 sequence: CSAKRGGSGELFF. The DNA of the CDR3 is TGCAGTGCTAAGCGGGGGGGCTCCGGGGAGCTGTTTTTT.

The chain is built from TRBV18 and TRBJ2-7, with unresolved D. The CDR3 runs 14 residues. Trimming shortened V by 2 bases and J by 0 bases, and 8 bases separated the two germline ends. Germline V gives CDR1 KGHSH, CDR2 LQKENI. CDR3 nucleotide sequence: TGTGCCAGCTCACCAGGACCGACCTCCTACGAGCAGTACTTC. Encoded protein: CASSPGPTSYEQYF.

A few counts support this clonotype. The chain recombines TRBV11-3 with TRBJ2-7; the D gene is possibly TRBD1 (6 bases). V shed 1 base and J shed 6 bases, with 10 bases lying between them. The CDR3 is 13 amino acids. Germline CDR1 is SGHNT and CDR2 is YENEEA. The CDR3 loop reads CASSLVQGFEQYF. The CDR3 coding sequence is TGTGCCAGCAGCTTAGTACAGGGTTTCGAGCAGTACTTC.

This clonotype was picked up a small number of times. The chain joins TRBV28 to TRBJ1-2, with D unresolved. CDR3 length: 11 residues. Trimming cost V 3 bases and J 6 bases, with 5 bases left between them. Looked up from germline, CDR1 is MDHEN and CDR2 is SYDVKM. This chain's CDR3 is CASSFGNGYTF. The CDR3 bases are TGTGCCAGCAGTTTTGGGAATGGCTACACCTTC.

Only a few counts were recorded for this clonotype. The chain links TRBV12-3 or TRBV12-4 to TRBJ2-3; D might be TRBD1 (5 bases). Trimming left V 2 bases short and J 12 bases short, with 12 bases between. The CDR3 loop spans 12 amino acids. CDR3 amino acids: CASSLQGLLQYF. CDR3 coding DNA: TGTGCCAGCAGTTTACAGGGTCTCCTCCAGTATTTT.

This clonotype has just a few counts. The rearrangement joins TRBV24-1 to TRBJ2-1; tentatively, D is TRBD1 (6 bases). Trimming stripped 3 bases from V and 5 bases from J, with 10 bases between. CDR3 length: 14 amino acids. Germline V gene data show CDR1 as KGHDR and CDR2 as SFDVKD. The chain's CDR3 is CATSDPGHNNEQFF. CDR3 DNA sequence: TGTGCCACCAGTGATCCGGGACATAACAATGAGCAGTTCTTC.

The gene calls are TRBV10-3 and TRBJ2-5; 12 bases match TRBD1. From germline, CDR1 is ENHRY and CDR2 SYGVKD. This CDR3 is 15 amino acids long. V shed 2 bases, J shed 7 bases, and the junction held 5 bases outside the gene matches. The CDR3 spells CAISERDRGLSTQYF. CDR3 DNA: TGTGCCATCAGTGAGCGGGACAGGGGGCTATCGACCCAGTACTTC.

V and J are TRBV5-5 and TRBJ1-1; D remains unclear. Germline CDR1 SGHKS, CDR2 YYEKEE (reference sequence). The length of the CDR3 is 16 residues. V was trimmed by 0 bases and J by 7 bases, leaving 19 bases between them. The CDR3 sequence is CASSLAYSRELFEAFF. CDR3 DNA: TGTGCCAGCAGCTTGGCCTATAGTAGGGAATTGTTTGAAGCTTTCTTT.

This clonotype was detected a few times. The chain recombines TRBV20-1 with TRBJ2-7; 12 positions match TRBD2. V lost 0 bases, J lost 2 bases, and 14 bases stayed unmatched. From germline, CDR1 is DFQATT and CDR2 SNEGSKA (reference sequence). The CDR3 length is 19 residues. The CDR3 is CSARDRKLAGGLGAYEQYF. The CDR3 DNA is TGCAGTGCTAGAGATAGGAAACTAGCGGGGGGCCTCGGGGCCTACGAGCAGTACTTC.

This clonotype was found many times. V gene TRBV7-8 combines with J gene TRBJ2-2, with 7 bases lining up with TRBD1. CDR1 is SGHVS and CDR2 is FQNEAQ in the germline V gene. V lost 3 bases and J lost 3; bases outside the gene matches: 4. This CDR3 spans 15 amino acids. The CDR3, as DNA: TGTGCCAGCAGCTTGGGACAGTGGGACACCGGGGAGCTGTTTTTT. Amino acid sequence: CASSLGQWDTGELFF.

This clonotype has ten or more counts. The V call is TRBV29-1, the J call TRBJ2-3; possible D gene TRBD2, 5 bases. CDR3 length equals 11 residues. CDR1 is SQVTM and CDR2 is ANQGSEA in the germline V gene. The V end lost 6 bases, the J end lost 6 bases, and 10 bases lay between the germline ends. CDR3 amino acids: CSVAGKDTQYF. Written as DNA, the CDR3 is TGCAGCGTAGCCGGGAAGGATACGCAGTATTTT.

J is TRBJ2-1 and V is TRBV14, with D perhaps TRBD1 (6 bases). Trimming removed 1 base at V and 6 bases at J, with 13 bases between. Germline V gene data show CDR1 as SGHDN and CDR2 as FVKESK. The CDR3 extends over 15 amino acids. Here the CDR3 DNA reads TGTGCCAGCAGCCAAGTCTGGGGGCTGGGCAATGAGCAGTTCTTC. It is translated as CASSQVWGLGNEQFF.

Remarks on this clonotype: One junction end disagrees with the germline gene, perhaps due to a read error. V gene TRBV2 combines with J gene TRBJ2-5; D is unclear. The length of the CDR3 is 16 residues. Per germline, CDR1 SNHLY and CDR2 FYNNEI. CDR3 in DNA: TGTGCCTGCAGTGAAAGTGAGACCGGATCTAGAGGGACCCAGTACTTC. It translates to CACSESETGSRGTQYF.

The chain joins TRBV5-1 to TRBJ2-2, with D hard to call. The CDR3 consists of 14 residues. Trimming stripped 4 bases from V and 0 bases from J, with 7 bases between. Germline values: CDR1 SGHRS, CDR2 YFSETQ. The CDR3 is CASSPQANTGELFF. CDR3 DNA: TGCGCCAGCAGCCCACAAGCGAACACCGGGGAGCTGTTTTTT.

The gene calls are TRBV11-3 and TRBJ2-2; TRBD2 matches at 7 bases. Germline CDR1 reads SGHNT; CDR2 reads YENEEA. The CDR3 covers 15 residues. V trimming: 5 bases; J trimming: 1 base; junction bases outside the gene matches: 4. CDR3 nucleotides: TGTGCCAGCAGCCGGACGGGGGGGAACACCGGGGAGCTGTTTTTT. As protein: CASSRTGGNTGELFF.

The rearrangement uses TRBV27 and TRBJ2-3; D not resolved. Germline values: CDR1 MNHEY, CDR2 SMNVEV (reference sequence). V was shortened by 3 bases and J by 6 bases, with 10 bases between the two germline ends. This CDR3 region has 13 residues. CDR3 coding DNA: TGTGCCAGCAGTTTTCGGCCTGCGGATACGCAGTATTTT. Translated, it gives CASSFRPADTQYF.

The chain combines TRBV7-8 with TRBJ2-7; D ambiguous. The V gene lost 2 bases and the J gene lost 6 bases, with 11 bases spanning the gap. This CDR3 is built from 13 residues. Germline loops: CDR1 SGHVS, CDR2 FQNEAQ. CDR3 amino acids: CASSLRLLFEQYF. Written as DNA, the CDR3 is TGTGCCAGCAGCTTAAGGCTCCTCTTCGAGCAGTACTTC.

This clonotype was counted many times. The V and J genes are TRBV5-1 and TRBJ2-2; 7 positions agree with TRBD2. Trimming at V came to 1 base and at J to 2 bases, leaving 5 bases not matched to a gene. The CDR3 covers 16 residues. Germline lookup yields CDR1 SGHRS and CDR2 YFSETQ. The CDR3 DNA is TGCGCCAGCAGCTTGATGCCGGGAGGCAACACCGGGGAGCTGTTTTTT. Encoded protein: CASSLMPGGNTGELFF.

This chain uses TRBV3-1 with TRBJ2-5; the D call may be TRBD1 or TRBD2 (5 bases each). Per germline, CDR1 LGHDT and CDR2 YNNKEL (reference sequence). There are 13 residues in the CDR3. V lost 4 bases, J lost 4 bases, and 10 bases lay in between. The CDR3 sequence is CASSRRGRETQYF. CDR3 DNA sequence: TGTGCCAGCAGCCGAAGGGGACGAGAGACCCAGTACTTC.

This clonotype has only a few counts. The genes are TRBV27 and TRBJ2-1; D is possibly TRBD1 (5 bases). The CDR3 length is 13 residues. In germline, CDR1 is MNHEY, CDR2 SMNVEV (reference sequence). The germline V and J ends were trimmed by 2 bases and 8 bases, with 10 bases remaining between them. CDR3 DNA: TGTGCCAGCAGTTTAGACAGAGGACATGAGCAGTTCTTC. As protein: CASSLDRGHEQFF.

Regarding this clonotype: One junction end does not reproduce the germline sequence, and a read error may be involved. The chain links TRBV20-1 to TRBJ2-4; 7 positions match TRBD2. The CDR3 loop spans 17 amino acids. The V gene's germline CDR1 is DFQATT and CDR2 SNEGSKA (reference sequence). CDR3 residues: CSAEDRLAAVAKNSQYF. The CDR3 coding sequence is TGCAGTGCCGAAGATAGGCTAGCGGCCGTAGCCAAAAACAGTCAGTACTTC.